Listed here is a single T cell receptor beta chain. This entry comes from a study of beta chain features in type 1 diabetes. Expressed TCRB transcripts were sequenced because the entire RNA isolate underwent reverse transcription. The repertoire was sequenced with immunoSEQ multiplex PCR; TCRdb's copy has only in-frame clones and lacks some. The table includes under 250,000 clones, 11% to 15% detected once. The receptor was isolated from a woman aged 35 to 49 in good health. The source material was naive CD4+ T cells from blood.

The chain's CDR3 is CASSYSDRGYEQYF. CDR3 nucleotides: TGTGCCAGCAGTTACTCGGACAGGGGATACGAGCAGTACTTC. The gene calls are TRBV6-5 and TRBJ2-7; 9 positions agree with TRBD1. V shed 0 bases, J shed 4 bases, and the junction held 1 base outside the gene matches. The CDR3 is made up of 14 amino acids. Germline V gives CDR1 MNHEY, CDR2 SVGAGI.